This T cell receptor (beta chain) was documented in a study of glioma-infiltrating T cells. CDR1 is LNHNV, CDR2 YYDKDF, per germline (reference sequence). This CDR3 is 14 amino acids long. V gave up 0 bases and J gave up 4 bases, with 7 bases separating them. TCR alpha and beta CDR3 regions were amplified from RNA using iRepertoire nested multiplex PCR. Input was 100-400 ng of tissue mRNA or PBMC total RNA. From the multiplex PCR reads, TCRdb called clonotypes with MiXCR, one entry per CDR3 protein. This sample has approximately 820 distinct CDR3 sequences; 17% occur once, and the top ten carry about 31%. Findings and caveats of the study: Non-neoplastic patients had below-expected tissue-blood divergence, while all gliomas exceeded expectation. Very few CDR3 sequences were shared between tissue and blood.

By frequency in the sample, this clonotype is large. Its antigen is unidentified. The receptor comes from a human donor with low-grade glioma or glioblastoma, undergoing nonglioma brain surgery, or in good health (not recorded which). Material: glioma tissue, nonneoplastic brain tissue, or PBMCs (not recorded which). This rearrangement joins TRBV15 to TRBJ1-5; tentative D call: TRBD1 (6 bases). The CDR3 loop is CATSRDRGNQPQHF. CDR3 coding DNA: TGTGCCACCAGCAGAGACAGGGGAAATCAGCCCCAGCATTTT.